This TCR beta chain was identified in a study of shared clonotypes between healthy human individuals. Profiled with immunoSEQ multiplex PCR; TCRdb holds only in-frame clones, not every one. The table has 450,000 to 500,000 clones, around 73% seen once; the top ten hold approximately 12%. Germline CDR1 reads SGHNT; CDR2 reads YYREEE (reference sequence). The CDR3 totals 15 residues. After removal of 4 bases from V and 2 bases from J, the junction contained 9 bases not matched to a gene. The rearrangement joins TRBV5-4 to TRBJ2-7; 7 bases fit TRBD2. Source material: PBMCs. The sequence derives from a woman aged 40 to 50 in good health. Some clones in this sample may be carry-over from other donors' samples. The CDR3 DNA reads TGTGCCAGCAGCCTTGGCCTAGCGGAACCCTACGAGCAGTACTTC. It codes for CASSLGLAEPYEQYF.